This T cell receptor (beta chain) derives from a study of T cell responses to AZD1222 COVID-19 vaccine (dated by TCRdb to about 2021). About the full investigation: TCR sequencing was performed for fewer than 250 trial participants, of whom approximately 200 were given two doses of AZD1222 and 26 were given two doses of MenACWY control vaccine. Trial participants were enrolled into age subgroups of 18-55, 56-69 and 70-plus years, which contained 148, 28 and 57 TCR-sequenced participants, respectively.

V was cut back by 5 bases and J by 0 bases, leaving a gap of 14 bases between them. From the germline V gene (reference sequence), CDR1 is PRHDT and CDR2 is FYEKMQ. The CDR3 starts with the cysteine, ends with the phenylalanine, and has 16 residues. Only the CDR3 portion is preserved as DNA: 48 bases, with reading frame beginning at the first base. The investigation overall reported the following: Conclusions about previously exposed vaccinees were limited because only six AZD1222 recipients were SARS-CoV-2 seropositive at baseline. Participants were mostly white British, with more females than males. The authors suggested clonal diversity may have been underestimated. CD4 TCRs associated with the vaccine covered the entire spike protein, and the dominant responses were in regions 160-218 and 743-854. Reportedly, almost half of the unique spike-specific TCRs recognized epitopes lying outside the regions that are mutated in the B.1.351 and B.1.1.7 variants. After two AZD1222 doses, both the breadth and the depth of spike-specific TCRs were significantly higher than at day 0 and than in MenACWY recipients. Because no samples from the day 14 peak response were available, repertoires could be characterized only after the peak T cell response. The 56-69-year group was small, and its depth increase did not reach significance, likely because of low power.

The CDR3 regions of human TCRbeta chains were analyzed by immunosequencing. The original pipeline was this. Repertoire TCRs were matched against a reference library of SARS-CoV-2-specific TCRs generated with the MIRA antigen-specificity platform. Breadth was defined as the fraction of unique TCRs that were SARS-CoV-2-associated, and depth was defined as the fraction of total T cells that were SARS-CoV-2-associated. Using the MIRA data, every spike-specific TCR was mapped to the spike region that the TCR reacted to and assigned to either a CD4 or a CD8 class. Log10-transformed breadth and depth values were compared by one-way ANOVA with Sidak's multiple comparisons tests. TCRdb re-hosts the immuneACCESS table, in-frame sequences only. Its copies lack some clones; in the studies checked, an unresolved V gene accounts for under half of them, and the cause for the rest is not known. V, J and clone size are taken as reported in that table, and D and trimming were inferred from the DNA itself. Here the sample has 170,000 or so clones; around nine tenths occur a single time. The ten largest clones add up to more than 9% of the sample.

Reading the label with the study, this specimen's time point is: about 28 days (+/-7) after the second vaccine dose. Because spike-specific TCR depth and breadth did not differ between the two schedules, AZD1222 recipients who got a second dose at roughly 4 weeks were pooled with those who got a second dose at roughly 12 weeks. Vaccinee samples came from UK trials COV001 and COV002, including a single-blind randomized controlled phase 2/3 trial of AZD1222 (ChAdOx1 nCoV-19) in healthy adults. Trial participant PBMC samples were collected at day 0 and day 28 after the second dose for TCRbeta chain sequencing. In the case of this clone: Its specific antigen is unknown. No per-base quality is available; no much larger clone lies one base away.

The starting material was peripheral blood, obtained 28 days after the second AZD1222 dose. The chain joins TRBV13 to TRBJ2-1; TRBD2 might be the D gene, on 5 matching bases. The sequence came from an adult who received the AZD1222 COVID-19 vaccine. The sequence in DNA is TGTGCCAGCAGCACCCATACGGGGAGCTCCTACAATGAGCAGTTCTTC. Translated, this is CASSTHTGSSYNEQFF.